These T cell receptor beta chains were read from a single sample in a study of blood T cell repertoires in COVID-19. Only in-frame clones appear in the TCRdb table, and some are missing; sequencing was by immunoSEQ multiplex PCR. The data show tens of thousands of clones, with 79% seen just once and more than 25% held by the top ten. The source material was peripheral blood. The source is a man in his sixties with active or convalescent COVID-19. The CDR3 runs from the conserved cysteine through the conserved F or W. D genes are given only for firm matches. The size of a clone is reported for some rows only, either as once, few or many, or as a class for expanded clones.

j_call v_call clone_size d_call cdr3_aa cdr3_nt
TRBJ2-5 TRBV11-1 few . CASSPLRQQETQYF TGTGCCAGCAGCCCCTTGAGGCAACAAGAGACCCAGTACTTC
TRBJ2-2 TRBV7-8 . TRBD2 CASSLGRGVSDTGELFF TGTGCCAGCAGCTTGGGACGGGGGGTGTCGGACACCGGGGAGCTGTTTTTT
TRBJ2-2 TRBV5-1 . TRBD1 CASSLYRGSTGELFF TGCGCCAGCAGCTTGTACAGGGGGAGCACCGGGGAGCTGTTTTTT
TRBJ1-6 TRBV7-2 once TRBD1 CASSLSRTGIVPYNSPLHF TGTGCCAGCAGCTTATCTAGGACAGGGATAGTCCCCTATAATTCACCCCTCCACTTT
TRBJ2-1 TRBV9 once TRBD1 CASSVVGTGIYEQFF TGTGCCAGCAGCGTAGTTGGGACAGGGATATATGAGCAGTTCTTC
TRBJ2-5 TRBV5-1 . . CASSFSGTGPQETQYF TGCGCCAGCAGCTTTAGCGGGACAGGGCCCCAAGAGACCCAGTACTTC
TRBJ2-5 TRBV2 . . CASGQKETQYF TGTGCCAGCGGACAGAAGGAGACCCAGTACTTC
TRBJ2-5 TRBV5-1 . . CASSLRGEETQYF TGCGCCAGCAGCTTGAGGGGTGAAGAGACCCAGTACTTC
TRBJ1-6 TRBV28 . . CASSRGNSPLHF TGTGCCAGCAGTCGGGGGAATTCACCCCTCCACTTT
TRBJ2-2 TRBV30 . . CAWNFANTGELFF TGTGCCTGGAACTTTGCGAACACCGGGGAGCTGTTTTTT
TRBJ2-3 TRBV4-3 few TRBD2 CASSQDAGGVTDTQYF TGCGCCAGCAGCCAAGATGCGGGGGGGGTCACAGATACGCAGTATTTT
TRBJ2-2 TRBV18 . . CASSLGQMNTGELFF TGTGCCAGCTCCCTCGGACAGATGAACACCGGGGAGCTGTTTTTT
TRBJ2-5 TRBV7-3 . . CASSSPGGRETQYF TGTGCCAGCAGCTCCCCGGGGGGCCGTGAGACCCAGTACTTC
TRBJ1-2 TRBV3-1/TRBV3-2 . TRBD1 CASSLSRDSGYTF TGTGCCAGCAGCTTATCCCGGGACAGCGGCTACACCTTC
TRBJ2-2 TRBV5-1 . TRBD2 CASSLGWTSVTGELFF TGCGCCAGCAGCTTGGGTTGGACTAGCGTTACCGGGGAGCTGTTTTTT
TRBJ2-3 TRBV5-8 few . CASSSFRGGQYTDTQYF TGTGCCAGCAGCAGTTTTAGGGGCGGACAATACACAGATACGCAGTATTTT
TRBJ1-2 TRBV5-8 once TRBD1 CASSYGTGGEGYTF TGTGCCAGCAGCTACGGGACAGGGGGCGAAGGCTACACCTTC
TRBJ1-1 TRBV9 . TRBD1 CASSAQGASREAFF TGTGCCAGCAGCGCCCAGGGGGCTTCCCGTGAAGCTTTCTTT
TRBJ1-2 TRBV9 . . CASTLGGGGPLAYGYTF TGTGCCTCTACCTTGGGGGGAGGCGGGCCTCTAGCCTATGGCTACACCTTC
TRBJ2-5 TRBV11-2 . TRBD1 CASSWTGGETQYF TGTGCCAGCAGCTGGACAGGGGGAGAGACCCAGTACTTC
TRBJ2-1 TRBV5-6 . . CASSFQNLLANEQFF TGTGCCAGCAGCTTTCAGAACCTTTTGGCCAATGAGCAGTTCTTC
TRBJ2-7 TRBV9 . TRBD1 CASSDRTGDEQYF TGTGCCAGCAGCGACCGGACAGGGGACGAGCAGTACTTC
TRBJ1-3 TRBV19 . . CASSTGGSGNTIYF TGTGCCAGTAGTACCGGGGGTTCTGGAAACACCATATATTTT
TRBJ1-5 TRBV7-9 . . CASSSQGNQPQHF TGTGCCAGCAGCTCCCAGGGAAATCAGCCCCAGCATTTT
TRBJ2-3 TRBV11-3 large . CASSLPGSDTQYF TGTGCCAGCAGCCTCCCGGGGTCAGATACGCAGTATTTT
TRBJ1-1 TRBV20-1 . . CSASRGGGTEAFF TGCAGTGCTAGTAGAGGGGGTGGCACTGAAGCTTTCTTT
TRBJ2-4 TRBV7-9 few TRBD1 CASSSRTGGDIQYF TGTGCCAGCAGCTCTCGGACAGGGGGGGACATTCAGTACTTC